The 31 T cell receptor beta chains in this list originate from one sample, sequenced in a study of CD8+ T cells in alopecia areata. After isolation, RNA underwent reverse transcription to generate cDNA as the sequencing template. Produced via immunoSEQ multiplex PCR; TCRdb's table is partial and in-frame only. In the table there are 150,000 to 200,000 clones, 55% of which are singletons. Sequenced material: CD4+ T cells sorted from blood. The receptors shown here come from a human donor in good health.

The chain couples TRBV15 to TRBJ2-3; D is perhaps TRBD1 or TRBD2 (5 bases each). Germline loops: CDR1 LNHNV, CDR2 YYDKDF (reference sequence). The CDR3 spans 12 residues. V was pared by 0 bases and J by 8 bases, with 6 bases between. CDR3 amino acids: CATSREGPTQYF. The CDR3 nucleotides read TGTGCCACCAGCAGAGAGGGACCTACGCAGTATTTT. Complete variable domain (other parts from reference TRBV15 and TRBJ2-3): DAMVIQNPRYQVTQFGKPVTLSCSQTLNHNVMYWYQQKSSQAPKLLFHYYDKDFNNEADTPDNFQSRRPNTSFCFLDIRSPGLGDTAMYLCATSREGPTQYFGPGTRLTVL.

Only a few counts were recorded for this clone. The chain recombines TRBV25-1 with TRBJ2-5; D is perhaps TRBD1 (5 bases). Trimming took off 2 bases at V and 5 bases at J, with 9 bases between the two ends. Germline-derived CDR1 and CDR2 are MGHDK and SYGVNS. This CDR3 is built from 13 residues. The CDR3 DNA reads TGTGCCAGCAGTGAAGCAGGGTTGGAGACCCAGTACTTC. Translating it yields CASSEAGLETQYF.

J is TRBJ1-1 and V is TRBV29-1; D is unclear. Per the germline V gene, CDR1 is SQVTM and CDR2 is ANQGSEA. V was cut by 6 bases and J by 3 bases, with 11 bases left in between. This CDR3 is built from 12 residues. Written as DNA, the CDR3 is TGCAGCGTCGGAGACGGCGACACTGAAGCTTTCTTT. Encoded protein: CSVGDGDTEAFF.

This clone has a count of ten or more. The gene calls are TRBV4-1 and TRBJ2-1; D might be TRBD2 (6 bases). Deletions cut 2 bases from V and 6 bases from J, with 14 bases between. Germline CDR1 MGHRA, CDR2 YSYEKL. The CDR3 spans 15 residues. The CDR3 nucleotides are TGCGCCAGCAGCCAAAGTCCTGCAGCGGGCAATGAGCAGTTCTTC. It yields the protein CASSQSPAAGNEQFF.

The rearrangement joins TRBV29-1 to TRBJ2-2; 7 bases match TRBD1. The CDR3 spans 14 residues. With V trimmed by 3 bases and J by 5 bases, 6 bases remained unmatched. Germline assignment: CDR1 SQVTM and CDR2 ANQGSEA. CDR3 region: CSVDPRGTTGELFF. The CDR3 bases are TGCAGCGTTGATCCCAGGGGGACGACCGGGGAGCTGTTTTTT.

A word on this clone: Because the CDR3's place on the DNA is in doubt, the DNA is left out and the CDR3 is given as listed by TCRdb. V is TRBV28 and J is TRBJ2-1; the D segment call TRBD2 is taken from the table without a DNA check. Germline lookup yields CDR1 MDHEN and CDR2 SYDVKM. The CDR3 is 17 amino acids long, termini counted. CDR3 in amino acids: CASSLVMSSSSGYEQFF.

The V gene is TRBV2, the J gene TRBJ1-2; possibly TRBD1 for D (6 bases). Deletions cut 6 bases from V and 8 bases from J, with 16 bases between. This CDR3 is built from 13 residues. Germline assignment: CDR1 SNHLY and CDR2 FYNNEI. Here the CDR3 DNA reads TGTGCCAGCAGCGCCCGAACAGGGCGAGGCTACACCTTC. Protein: CASSARTGRGYTF. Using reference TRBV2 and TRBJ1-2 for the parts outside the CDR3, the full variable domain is EPEVTQTPSHQVTQMGQEVILRCVPISNHLYFYWYRQILGQKVEFLVSFYNNEISEKSEIFDDQFSVERPDGSNFTLKIRSTKLEDSAMYFCASSARTGRGYTFGSGTRLTVV.

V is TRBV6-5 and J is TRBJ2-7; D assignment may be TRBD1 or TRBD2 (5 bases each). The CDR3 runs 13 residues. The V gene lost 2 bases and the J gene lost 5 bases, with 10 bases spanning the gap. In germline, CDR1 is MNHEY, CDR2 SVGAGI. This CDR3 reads CASSYPGTHEQYF. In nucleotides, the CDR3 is TGTGCCAGCAGTTACCCCGGGACCCACGAGCAGTACTTC.

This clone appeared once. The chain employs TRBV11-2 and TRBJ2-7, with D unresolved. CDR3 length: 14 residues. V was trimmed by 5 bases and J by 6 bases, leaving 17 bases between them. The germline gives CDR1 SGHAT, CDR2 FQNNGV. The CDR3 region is CASSPIASSSEQYF. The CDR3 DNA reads TGTGCCAGCAGCCCTATCGCAAGTAGTAGCGAGCAGTACTTC.

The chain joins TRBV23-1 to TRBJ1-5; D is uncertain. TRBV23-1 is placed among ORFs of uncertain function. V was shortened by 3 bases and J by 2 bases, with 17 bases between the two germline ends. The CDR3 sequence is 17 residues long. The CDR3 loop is CASSHPRLGRCNQPQHF. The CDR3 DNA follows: TGCGCCAGCAGTCATCCAAGGCTAGGACGTTGCAATCAGCCCCAGCATTTT.

In nucleotides, the CDR3 is TGTGCCAGCAGCAAACTAGCGGGCGTTTCCCTCACCGGGGAGCTGTTTTTT. Its translation: CASSKLAGVSLTGELFF. This chain connects TRBV11-2 to TRBJ2-2; 9 nucleotides line up with TRBD2. Germline values: CDR1 SGHAT, CDR2 FQNNGV. This CDR3 contains 17 residues. V lost 5 bases to trimming and J lost 4 bases; unmatched junction nucleotides: 11.

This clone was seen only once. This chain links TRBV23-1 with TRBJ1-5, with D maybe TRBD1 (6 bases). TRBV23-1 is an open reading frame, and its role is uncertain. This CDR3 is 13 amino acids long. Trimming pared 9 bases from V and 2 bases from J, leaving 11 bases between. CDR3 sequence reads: CARHRVGNQPQHF. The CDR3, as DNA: TGCGCCAGACACAGGGTGGGCAATCAGCCCCAGCATTTT.

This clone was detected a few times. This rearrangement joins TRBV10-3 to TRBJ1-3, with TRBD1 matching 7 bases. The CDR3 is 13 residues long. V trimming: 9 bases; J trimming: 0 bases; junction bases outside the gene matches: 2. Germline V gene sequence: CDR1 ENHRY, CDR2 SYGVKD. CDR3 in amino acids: CAIGGFSGNTIYF. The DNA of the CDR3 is TGTGCCATAGGGGGCTTCTCTGGAAACACCATATATTTT.

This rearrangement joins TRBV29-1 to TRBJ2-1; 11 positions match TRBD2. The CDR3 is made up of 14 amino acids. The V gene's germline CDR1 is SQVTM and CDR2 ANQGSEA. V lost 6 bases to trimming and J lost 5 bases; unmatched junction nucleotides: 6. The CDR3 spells CSVVAGGPNNEQFF. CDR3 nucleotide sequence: TGCAGCGTAGTAGCGGGAGGGCCCAACAATGAGCAGTTCTTC.

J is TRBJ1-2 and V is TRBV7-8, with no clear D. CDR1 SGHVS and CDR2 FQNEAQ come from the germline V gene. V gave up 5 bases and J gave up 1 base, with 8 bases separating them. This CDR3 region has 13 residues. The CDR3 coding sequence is TGTGCCAGCAGCGTGGGCCTTAACTATGGCTACACCTTC. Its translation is CASSVGLNYGYTF.

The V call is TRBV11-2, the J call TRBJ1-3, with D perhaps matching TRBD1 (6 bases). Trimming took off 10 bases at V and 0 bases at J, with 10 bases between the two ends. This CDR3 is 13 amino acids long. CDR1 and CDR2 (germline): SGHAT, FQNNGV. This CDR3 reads CATGDLSGNTIYF. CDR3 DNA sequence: TGTGCCACAGGGGACCTCTCTGGAAACACCATATATTTT. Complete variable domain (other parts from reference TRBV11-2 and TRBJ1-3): EAGVAQSPRYKIIEKRQSVAFWCNPISGHATLYWYQQILGQGPKLLIQFQNNGVVDDSQLPKDRFSAERLKGVDSTLKIQPAKLEDSAVYLCATGDLSGNTIYFGEGSWLTVV.

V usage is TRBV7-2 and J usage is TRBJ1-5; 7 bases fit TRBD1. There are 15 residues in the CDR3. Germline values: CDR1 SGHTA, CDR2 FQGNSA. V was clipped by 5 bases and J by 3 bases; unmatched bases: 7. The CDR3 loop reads CASSPRDSFNQPQHF. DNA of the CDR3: TGTGCCAGCAGCCCCCGGGACAGCTTCAATCAGCCCCAGCATTTT.

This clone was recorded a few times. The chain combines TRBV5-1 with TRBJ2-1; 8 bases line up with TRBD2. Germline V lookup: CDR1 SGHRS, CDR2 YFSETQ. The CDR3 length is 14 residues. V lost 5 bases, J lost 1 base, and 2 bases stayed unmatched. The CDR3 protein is CASRAGESYNEQFF. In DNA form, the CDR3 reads TGCGCCAGCAGAGCGGGAGAATCCTACAATGAGCAGTTCTTC.

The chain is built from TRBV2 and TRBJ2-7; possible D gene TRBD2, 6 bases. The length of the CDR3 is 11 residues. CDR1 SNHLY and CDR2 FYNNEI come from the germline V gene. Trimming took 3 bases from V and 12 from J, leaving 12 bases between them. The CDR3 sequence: CASSEVGLWYF. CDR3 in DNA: TGTGCCAGCAGTGAGGTGGGACTCTGGTACTTC.

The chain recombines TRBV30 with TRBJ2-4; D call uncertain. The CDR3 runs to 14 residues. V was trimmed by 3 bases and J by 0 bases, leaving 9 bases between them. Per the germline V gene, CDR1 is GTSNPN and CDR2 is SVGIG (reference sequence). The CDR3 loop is CAWSPALAKNIQYF. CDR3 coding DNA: TGTGCCTGGAGCCCGGCCCTAGCCAAAAACATTCAGTACTTC.

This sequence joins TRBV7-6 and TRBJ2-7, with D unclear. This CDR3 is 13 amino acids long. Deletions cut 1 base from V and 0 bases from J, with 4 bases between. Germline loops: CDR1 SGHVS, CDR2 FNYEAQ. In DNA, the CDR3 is TGTGCCAGCAGCTTAGGGAACTCCTACGAGCAGTACTTC. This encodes CASSLGNSYEQYF. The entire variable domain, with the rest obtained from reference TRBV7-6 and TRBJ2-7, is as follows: GAGVSQSPRYKVTKRGQDVALRCDPISGHVSLYWYRQALGQGPEFLTYFNYEAQQDKSGLPNDRFSAERPEGSISTLTIQRTEQRDSAMYRCASSLGNSYEQYFGPGTRLTVT.

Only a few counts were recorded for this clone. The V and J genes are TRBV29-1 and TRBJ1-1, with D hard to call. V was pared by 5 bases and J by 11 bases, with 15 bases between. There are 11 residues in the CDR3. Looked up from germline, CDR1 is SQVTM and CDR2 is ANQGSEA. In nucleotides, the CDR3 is TGCAGCGTTACTACAGTAAAAGGGGCTTTCTTT. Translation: CSVTTVKGAFF.

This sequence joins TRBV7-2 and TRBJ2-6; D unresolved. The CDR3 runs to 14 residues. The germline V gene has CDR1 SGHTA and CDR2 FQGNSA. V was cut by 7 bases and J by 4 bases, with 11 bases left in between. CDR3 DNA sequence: TGTGCCAGCAACGAGGCGTCCGGGGCCAACGTCCTGACTTTC. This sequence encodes CASNEASGANVLTF.

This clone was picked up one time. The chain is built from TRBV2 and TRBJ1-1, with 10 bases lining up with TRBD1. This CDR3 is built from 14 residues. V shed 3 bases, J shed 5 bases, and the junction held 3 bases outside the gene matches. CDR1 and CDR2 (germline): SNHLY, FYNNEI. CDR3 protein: CASSDWTGGTEAFF. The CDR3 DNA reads TGTGCCAGCAGTGATTGGACAGGGGGGACTGAAGCTTTCTTT.

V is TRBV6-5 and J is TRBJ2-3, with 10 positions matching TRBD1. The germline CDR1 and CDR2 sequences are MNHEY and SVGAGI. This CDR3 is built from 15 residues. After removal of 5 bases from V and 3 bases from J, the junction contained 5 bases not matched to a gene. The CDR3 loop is CASSQPGQGTDTQYF. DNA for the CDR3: TGTGCCAGCAGTCAACCGGGACAGGGGACAGATACGCAGTATTTT.

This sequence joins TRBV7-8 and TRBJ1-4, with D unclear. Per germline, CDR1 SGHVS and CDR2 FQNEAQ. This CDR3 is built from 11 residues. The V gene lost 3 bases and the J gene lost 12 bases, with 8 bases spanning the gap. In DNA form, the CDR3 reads TGTGCCAGCAGCTTGTCCCTCCAACTGTTTTTT. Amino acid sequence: CASSLSLQLFF.

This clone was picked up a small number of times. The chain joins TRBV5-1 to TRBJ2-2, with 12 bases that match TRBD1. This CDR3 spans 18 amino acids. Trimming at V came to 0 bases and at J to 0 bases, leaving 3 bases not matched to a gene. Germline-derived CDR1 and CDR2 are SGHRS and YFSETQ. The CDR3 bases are TGCGCCAGCAGCTTGGCCGGGACAGGGGGCGCGAACACCGGGGAGCTGTTTTTT. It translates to CASSLAGTGGANTGELFF. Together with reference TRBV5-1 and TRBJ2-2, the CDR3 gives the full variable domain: KAGVTQTPRYLIKTRGQQVTLSCSPISGHRSVSWYQQTPGQGLQFLFEYFSETQRNKGNFPGRFSGRQFSNSRSEMNVSTLELGDSALYLCASSLAGTGGANTGELFFGEGSRLTVL.

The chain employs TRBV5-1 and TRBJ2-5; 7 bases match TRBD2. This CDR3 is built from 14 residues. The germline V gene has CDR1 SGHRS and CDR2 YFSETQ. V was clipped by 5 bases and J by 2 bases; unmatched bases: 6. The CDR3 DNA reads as TGCGCCAGCAGGGATAGCGGGTTGCAAGAGACCCAGTACTTC. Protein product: CASRDSGLQETQYF.

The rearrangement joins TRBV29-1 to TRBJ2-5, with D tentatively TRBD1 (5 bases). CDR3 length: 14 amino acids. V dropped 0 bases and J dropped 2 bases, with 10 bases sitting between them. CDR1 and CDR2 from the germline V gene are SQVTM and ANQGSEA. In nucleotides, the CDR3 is TGCAGCGTTGAAGAGGCAGGGCTGCAAGAGACCCAGTACTTC. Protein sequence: CSVEEAGLQETQYF.

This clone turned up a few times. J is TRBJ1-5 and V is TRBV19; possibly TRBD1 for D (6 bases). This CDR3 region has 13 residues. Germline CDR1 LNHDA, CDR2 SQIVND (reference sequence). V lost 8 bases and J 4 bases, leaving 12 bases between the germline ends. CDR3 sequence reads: CASQGIRNQPQHF. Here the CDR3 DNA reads TGTGCCAGTCAGGGGATCAGGAATCAGCCCCAGCATTTT.

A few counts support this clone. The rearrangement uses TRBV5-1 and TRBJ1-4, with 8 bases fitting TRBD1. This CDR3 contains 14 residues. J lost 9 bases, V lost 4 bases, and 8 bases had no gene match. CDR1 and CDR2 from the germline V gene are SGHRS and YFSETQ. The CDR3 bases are TGCGCCAGCAGCCCGGGACAGGTCGGAAAAAAACTGTTTTTT. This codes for CASSPGQVGKKLFF.